This T cell receptor beta chain was captured in a study of vaccination and CD4 T cells after COVID-19. Study as a whole: Median time from second vaccine dose to sampling was approximately 74 days (14 to 241).

Sequenced with the Oncomine TCR Beta short-read assay was DNA taken from cultured CD4+ T cells. TCRdb called the PCR reads again in MiXCR, with one record for every CDR3 protein. The table includes roughly 14,000 distinct CDR3 sequences, roughly 21% detected once. Treatment here: roughly 11-day PBMC culture with coronavirus spike peptide pools or control peptides (ViraFEST assay). Antigen-specific T cells were expanded with peptide pools by ViraFEST, and TCRs were then sequenced. Scientists separated out CD4+ T cells through negative selection following 10 days in culture. Findings and caveats of the study: Detection of a median around 84% of reactive clones in convalescent patients was confined to the period after vaccination.

The CDR3 runs 14 residues. V was trimmed by 6 bases and J by 5 bases, leaving 14 bases between them. Note on this clonotype: Antigen unknown.

This sequence originates from a human donor with COVID-19. Material for sequencing was cultured CD4+ T cells from blood. The J gene is TRBJ2-1, the V gene TRBV12-3 or TRBV12-4; D is tentatively TRBD1 or TRBD2 (5 bases each). The CDR3 nucleotides read TGTGCCAGCAGAACCGGGACCCCAAACAATGAGCAGTTCTTC. Protein sequence: CASRTGTPNNEQFF.